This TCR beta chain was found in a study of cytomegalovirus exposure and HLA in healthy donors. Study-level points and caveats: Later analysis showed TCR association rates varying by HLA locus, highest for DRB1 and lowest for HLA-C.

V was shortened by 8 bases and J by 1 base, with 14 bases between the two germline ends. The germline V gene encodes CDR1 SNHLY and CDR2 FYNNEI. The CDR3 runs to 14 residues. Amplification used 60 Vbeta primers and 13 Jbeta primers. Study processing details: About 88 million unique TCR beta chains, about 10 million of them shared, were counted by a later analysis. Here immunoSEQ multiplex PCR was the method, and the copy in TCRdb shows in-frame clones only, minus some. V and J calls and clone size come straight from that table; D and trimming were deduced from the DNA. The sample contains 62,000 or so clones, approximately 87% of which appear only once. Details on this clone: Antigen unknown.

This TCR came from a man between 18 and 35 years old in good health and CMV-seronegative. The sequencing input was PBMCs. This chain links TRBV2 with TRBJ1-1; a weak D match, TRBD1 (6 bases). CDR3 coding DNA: TGTGCCAGCCGGGGGGGCAGAGCGAACACTGAAGCTTTCTTT. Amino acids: CASRGGRANTEAFF.